The 29 T cell receptor beta chains below come from one sample, sequenced in a study of post-analysis software for immune sequencing data. Broader study findings: TRBV segments more frequent in patients than in controls numbered five and included TRBV5-6, TRBV5-1 and TRBV20-1.

Antigen specificity for these receptors is unknown. Sequencing libraries made from TCR beta cDNA carried unique molecular identifiers. MiXCR, run by TCRdb on the PCR reads, gives a single entry per CDR3 protein. The profile covers 350,000 to 500,000 distinct CDR3 sequences, with approximately 42% appearing a single time and about 8% taken by the ten largest. Sequenced sample: blood. The receptors come from a girl between 2 and 10 years old with multiple sclerosis.

This clonotype was seen only a few times. The rearrangement links TRBV6-5 to TRBJ2-1; 9 bases map to TRBD2. V dropped 4 bases and J dropped 8; count of bases not matched to a gene: 9. Germline V gives CDR1 MNHEY, CDR2 SVGAGI. The CDR3 totals 15 residues. This CDR3 reads CASSSRGTSFDEQFF. DNA of the CDR3: TGTGCCAGCAGTTCTCGGGGGACTAGCTTCGATGAGCAGTTCTTC.

V gene TRBV28 combines with J gene TRBJ2-7; D may be TRBD1 (5 bases). CDR3 length equals 14 residues. Trimming removed 1 base from V and 5 bases from J, with 12 bases in between. CDR1 and CDR2 from the germline V gene are MDHEN and SYDVKM. The CDR3 sequence: CASSLSQGRHEQYF. The DNA for the CDR3 is TGTGCCAGCAGTTTATCGCAGGGAAGGCACGAGCAGTACTTC. Together with reference TRBV28 and TRBJ2-7, the CDR3 gives the full variable domain: DVKVTQSSRYLVKRTGEKVFLECVQDMDHENMFWYRQDPGLGLRLIYFSYDVKMKEKGDIPEGYSVSREKKERFSLILESASTNQTSMYLCASSLSQGRHEQYFGPGTRLTVT.

This clonotype came up a few times. The chain has TRBV27 and TRBJ1-1, with D possibly being TRBD1 (6 bases). The CDR3 loop spans 15 amino acids. Trimming took 0 bases from V and 3 from J, leaving 11 bases between them. Germline CDR1 is MNHEY and CDR2 is SMNVEV (reference sequence). The CDR3 DNA is TGTGCCAGCAGTTTATCAAGGAGGGGGGACACTGAAGCTTTCTTT. Protein: CASSLSRRGDTEAFF.

The J gene is TRBJ2-5, the V gene TRBV9; 11 positions agree with TRBD1. TRBJ2-7 matches the DNA end more closely, so the J call is doubtful. This CDR3 contains 15 residues. In germline, CDR1 is SGDLS, CDR2 YYNGEE. CDR3 protein: CASSVRDRGVYEQYF. For the CDR3, the DNA is TGTGCCAGCAGCGTCCGGGACAGGGGGGTCTACGAGCAGTACTTC.

This clonotype came up many times. J is TRBJ2-7 and V is TRBV2, with D possibly being TRBD1 (6 bases). V gave up 11 bases and J gave up 1 base, with 9 bases separating them. The germline CDR1 and CDR2 sequences are SNHLY and FYNNEI. The CDR3 has 11 residues. The CDR3 here is CASQGSYEQYF. CDR3 nucleotides: TGTGCCTCACAGGGTTCCTACGAGCAGTACTTC.

J is TRBJ2-1 and V is TRBV7-6; TRBD1 might be the D (7 bases). This CDR3 is 15 amino acids long. Germline CDR1 reads SGHVS; CDR2 reads FNYEAQ. V lost 1 base to trimming and J lost 8 bases, with 15 bases between them. The CDR3 DNA is TGTGCCAGCAGCTTAGTGACAACCAGGGGGGATGAGCAGTTCTTC. This encodes CASSLVTTRGDEQFF.

In its sample, this clonotype was seen a few times. The CDR3 is CSLYLAGGYNEQFF. CDR3 nucleotide sequence: TGCAGCCTATACCTAGCGGGGGGGTACAATGAGCAGTTCTTC. V usage is TRBV29-1 and J usage is TRBJ2-1; TRBD2 aligns across 12 bases. The V gene end was trimmed by 8 bases and the J gene end by 4 bases; junction bases not matched to a gene: 6. The CDR3 loop spans 14 amino acids. Germline loops: CDR1 SQVTM, CDR2 ANQGSEA.

V usage is TRBV5-1 and J usage is TRBJ2-7; D uncertain. Trimming shortened V by 0 bases and J by 3 bases, and 10 bases separated the two germline ends. Germline assignment: CDR1 SGHRS and CDR2 YFSETQ. The CDR3 extends over 14 amino acids. The CDR3, as DNA: TGCGCCAGCAGCTTGGGAGCTTTTGACTACGAGCAGTACTTC. Its protein is CASSLGAFDYEQYF.

The sample holds a few counts of this clonotype. DNA of the CDR3: TGTGCCAGCAGTTTCCGGACAGACTATGGCTACACCTTC. Translating it yields CASSFRTDYGYTF. The rearrangement links TRBV12-3 or TRBV12-4 to TRBJ1-2, with D tentatively TRBD1 (6 bases). The CDR3 is 13 residues long. Trimming took 3 bases from V and 3 from J, leaving 8 bases between them.

This clonotype was seen more than once but under ten times. This chain connects TRBV6-5 to TRBJ1-1, with TRBD1 as a possible D gene (5 bases). V lost 0 bases, J lost 2 bases, and 16 bases lay in between. The CDR3 consists of 17 residues. CDR1 and CDR2 from the germline V gene are MNHEY and SVGAGI. The CDR3 sequence: CASSYSHHDRHNTEAFF. CDR3 DNA sequence: TGTGCCAGCAGTTACTCGCATCACGACAGACACAACACTGAAGCTTTCTTT.

This clonotype turned up a few times. The chain uses TRBV5-1 and TRBJ2-3; D perhaps matches TRBD2 (5 bases). Deletions cut 3 bases from V and 2 bases from J, with 16 bases between. CDR3 length equals 16 residues. CDR1 is SGHRS and CDR2 is YFSETQ in the germline V gene. The CDR3 region is CASSSSNGGYTDTQYF. CDR3 sequence (DNA): TGCGCCAGCAGCTCCAGTAACGGCGGGTACACAGATACGCAGTATTTT.

The chain recombines TRBV5-1 with TRBJ2-7; D possibly corresponds to TRBD2 (6 bases). CDR3 length equals 14 residues. The germline V gene has CDR1 SGHRS and CDR2 YFSETQ. Trimming shortened V by 4 bases and J by 0 bases, and 11 bases separated the two germline ends. The DNA for the CDR3 is TGCGCCAGCAGCCCTGACGGGAGCTCCTACGAGCAGTACTTC. This encodes CASSPDGSSYEQYF.

The chain employs TRBV10-3 and TRBJ2-7; no reliable D call. The germline V gene encodes CDR1 ENHRY and CDR2 SYGVKD. CDR3 size: 11 residues. Trimming shortened V by 3 bases and J by 6 bases, and 6 bases separated the two germline ends. In DNA, the CDR3 is TGTGCCATCAGTGATATGAGCGAGCAGTACTTC. This codes for CAISDMSEQYF.

The rearrangement links TRBV5-1 to TRBJ2-1; D is uncertain. The CDR3 length is 12 residues. CDR1 and CDR2 from the germline V gene are SGHRS and YFSETQ. V lost 4 bases, J lost 8 bases, and 10 bases lay in between. The CDR3 region is CASSHAAYEQFF. CDR3 bases: TGCGCCAGCAGCCATGCCGCCTATGAGCAGTTCTTC.

The count of this clonotype is one. The J gene is TRBJ2-1, the V gene TRBV6-5; 7 positions agree with TRBD2. The junction had 7 bases not matched to a gene; V was cut back by 0 bases and J by 8 bases. This CDR3 comprises 15 residues. The V gene's germline CDR1 is MNHEY and CDR2 SVGAGI. CDR3 amino acids: CASSYSMGLPDEQFF. In DNA, the CDR3 is TGTGCCAGCAGTTACTCGATGGGACTACCGGATGAGCAGTTCTTC.

The CDR3 protein is CASSFPGTFNYGYTF. Here the CDR3 DNA reads TGTGCCAGCAGTTTTCCCGGGACGTTTAACTATGGCTACACCTTC. The rearrangement joins TRBV28 to TRBJ1-2; possible D gene TRBD1, 5 bases. CDR3 size: 15 residues. Germline V CDR1 and CDR2: MDHEN, SYDVKM. Deletions cut 3 bases from V and 1 base from J, with 12 bases between.

Worth noting for this clonotype: An end of the junction does not agree with germline; a read error may underlie this. This sequence joins TRBV20-1 and TRBJ1-5; no reliable D call. The CDR3 runs to 16 residues. CDR1 and CDR2 from the germline V gene are DFQATT and SNEGSKA (reference sequence). The DNA for the CDR3 is TGCAGTGCTAGAGGTGAGGGTTCCGATAGCAATCACCCCCAGCATTTT. It specifies CSARGEGSDSNHPQHF.

The rearrangement uses TRBV12-5 and TRBJ2-4; TRBD1 matches at 7 bases. Germline CDR1 LGHNT, CDR2 FRNRAP. The CDR3 has 17 residues. Trimming cost V 2 bases and J 2 bases; bases outside gene matches: 9. CDR3 in DNA: TGTGCTAGTGGTTTGTCGGGGACAGTGCTCCCCAAAAACATTCAGTACTTC. It specifies CASGLSGTVLPKNIQYF.

The rearrangement uses TRBV5-1 and TRBJ1-1; unclear D gene. The V end was cut by 6 bases, the J end by 3 bases, with 9 bases between. The V gene's germline CDR1 is SGHRS and CDR2 YFSETQ. The CDR3 is 12 residues long. The DNA of the CDR3 is TGCGCCAGCATGGGGTTTCACACTGAAGCTTTCTTT. It specifies CASMGFHTEAFF.

Ten or more counts support this clonotype. The V call is TRBV7-2, the J call TRBJ2-1; 15 nucleotides line up with TRBD2. V shed 5 bases, J shed 6 bases, and the junction held 2 bases outside the gene matches. The CDR3 length is 15 residues. Germline V CDR1 and CDR2: SGHTA, FQGNSA. This chain's CDR3 is CASSPGLAGGNEQFF. Here the CDR3 DNA reads TGTGCCAGCAGCCCGGGACTAGCGGGAGGCAATGAGCAGTTCTTC.

The chain carries TRBV7-6 and TRBJ2-7; D is possibly TRBD2 (7 bases). The germline V gene encodes CDR1 SGHVS and CDR2 FNYEAQ. CDR3 size: 17 residues. Deletions cut 5 bases from V and 3 bases from J, with 23 bases between. The DNA of the CDR3 is TGTGCCAGCAGCCGAACCCGGGGGGCGCCTCTTTACTACGAGCAGTACTTC. Residues: CASSRTRGAPLYYEQYF.

This clonotype turned up a few times. The chain is built from TRBV29-1 and TRBJ2-7, with 8 bases aligning to TRBD1. This CDR3 spans 14 amino acids. Trimming cost V 0 bases and J 5 bases; bases outside gene matches: 6. Germline V CDR1 and CDR2: SQVTM, ANQGSEA. CDR3 loop: CSVEDGSRGHEQYF. The CDR3 nucleotides are TGCAGCGTTGAAGATGGCAGCAGGGGGCACGAGCAGTACTTC.

The chain carries TRBV7-9 and TRBJ1-2; D not certain. This CDR3 spans 14 amino acids. The V end lost 1 base, the J end lost 3 bases, and 9 bases lay between the germline ends. Germline V gives CDR1 SEHNR, CDR2 FQNEAQ (reference sequence). CDR3 sequence (DNA): TGTGCCAGCAGCTTAGATGACATCGACTATGGCTACACCTTC. Its protein product is CASSLDDIDYGYTF.

V and J are TRBV5-1 and TRBJ2-7; TRBD1 aligns across 7 bases. The CDR3 has 14 residues. CDR1 and CDR2 from the germline V gene are SGHRS and YFSETQ. After removal of 4 bases from V and 2 bases from J, the junction contained 6 bases not matched to a gene. The CDR3 nucleotides read TGCGCCAGCAGCCAGGGGGAACCCCCCTACGAGCAGTACTTC. It is translated as CASSQGEPPYEQYF.

Turning to this clonotype: A read error may produce the germline difference seen at one junction end. The rearrangement joins TRBV28 to TRBJ2-5, with D perhaps TRBD2 (5 bases). The CDR3 is 13 amino acids. Germline lookup yields CDR1 MDHEN and CDR2 SYDVKM. CDR3 bases: TGTGCCGGCAGTTTAGGGAGTCAAGAGACCCAGTACTTC. Its protein is CAGSLGSQETQYF.

The genes are TRBV5-1 and TRBJ1-1; a weak D match, TRBD1 (6 bases). Trimming shortened V by 2 bases and J by 5 bases, and 10 bases separated the two germline ends. The CDR3 contains 13 residues. Looked up from germline, CDR1 is SGHRS and CDR2 is YFSETQ. The CDR3 here is CASSFGQLTEAFF. The CDR3, as DNA: TGCGCCAGCAGCTTTGGACAGCTTACTGAAGCTTTCTTT.

This chain joins TRBV7-2 and TRBJ2-3, with a weak D call TRBD2 (6 bases). Between the trimmed V and J ends, which lost 5 bases and 5 bases, there was a span of 17 bases. This CDR3 region has 15 residues. Germline V gene lookup returns CDR1 SGHTA and CDR2 FQGNSA. The DNA for the CDR3 is TGTGCCAGCAGCGGGACTCCTAAATCTGAAGATACGCAGTATTTT. Translation: CASSGTPKSEDTQYF.

In DNA form, the CDR3 reads TGTGCCAGCAGCCAATCCACAGTGCGGGCAGATACGCAGTATTTT. This sequence encodes CASSQSTVRADTQYF. V is TRBV3-1 and J is TRBJ2-3, with D possibly being TRBD2 (5 bases). The V and J ends lost 2 bases and 4 bases respectively, with 13 bases between them. CDR3 length: 15 amino acids. The germline V gene encodes CDR1 LGHDT and CDR2 YNNKEL (reference sequence).

The V and J genes are TRBV7-9 and TRBJ2-7, with 11 positions matching TRBD1. CDR3 length: 14 amino acids. Germline V gene sequence: CDR1 SEHNR, CDR2 FQNEAQ (reference sequence). With 5 bases clipped from V and 7 bases from J, the junction kept 7 bases outside the gene matches. The CDR3 sequence is CASSAGTGGMEQYF. The CDR3 DNA reads as TGTGCCAGCAGCGCAGGGACAGGGGGAATGGAGCAGTACTTC.